This TCR beta chain is drawn from a study of T cell repertoires in cytomegalovirus infection. On the study more broadly: It was recently identified HLA-C-restricted and well-studied HLA-B-restricted CMV epitopes that the study used. Study results and caveats: Dominating the ex vivo response were HLA-C-restricted CMV-specific TCR beta clonotypes. Cumulated frequencies of public TCR beta families served to identify carriers of CMV plus the relevant HLA.

TCRdb used MiXCR to reprocess the reads, holding one entry per CDR3 protein. Altogether around 340,000 distinct CDR3 sequences are present, under 35% being singletons, with the ten largest covering around 18%. This clonotype appeared once. Its antigen is not identified. Germline CDR1 SGHVT, CDR2 SQSDAQ. The V end lost 5 bases, the J end lost 4 bases, and 14 bases lay between the germline ends. This CDR3 spans 14 amino acids. The V gene is TRBV7-4, the J gene TRBJ1-2; D is unresolved. The clonotype comes from a human donor in good health (CMV status not recorded). Some clones in this sample may be carry-over from other donors' samples. Here the sequenced sample was cultured PBMCs, taken from culture after CMV antigen stimulation. In DNA, the CDR3 is TGTGCCAGCAGCACGTCAAGGGTCGGCTATGGCTACACCTTC. Translated: CASSTSRVGYGYTF.